This entry is about one TCR beta chain. The clone's antigen remains unknown. Qualities for individual bases were not recorded, and no much larger clone is one base off. In the prospective study, participants were roughly 18 to 95 years old, resided in around 25 geographic areas of the United States, and were enrolled through a virtual design. In the prospective study, participants were assigned to cohorts based on the clinical history participants reported in a screening survey and a study questionnaire. In the prospective study, mobile phlebotomists collected whole blood, serum and a nasopharyngeal or oropharyngeal swab from each participant. Over an approximately two-month period, participants in the prospective study had the option of providing additional blood draws and questionnaires. Before DNA extraction, blood samples from the prospective study were shipped at room temperature or frozen.

TCRbeta CDR3 regions were amplified from genomic DNA using the immunoSEQ Assay, a bias-controlled multiplex PCR. The original pipeline was this. The number of nucleated cells in each sample was estimated by amplification of reference gene primers within the assay. Sequence reads were collapsed and filtered to measure the absolute abundance of every unique TCRbeta CDR3 rearrangement. For each sample, productive Simpson clonality was calculated as the square root of Simpson's diversity index over productive rearrangements. The source is immuneACCESS, and TCRdb retained only in-frame sequences with V and J called. Part of the clones is not carried over; for the studies checked, unresolved V genes explain less than half of this, and the remainder is unexplained. V, J and clone size reflect that table, while D and trimming were determined from the DNA. Here the sample has hundreds of thousands of clones; 85% to 90% occur a single time. The ten largest make up approximately 2.8% of the sample.

This entry is derived from a study of blood T cell repertoires in COVID-19 (dated by TCRdb to between 2020 and 2021). About the full investigation: Recovered participants in ImmuneRACE Cohort 3 were defined as having two consecutive negative NP/OP PCR tests, clearance from a healthcare professional, or resolution of symptoms. Samples from collaborators originated in the United States, Italy and Spain and spanned both the acute and convalescent phases of COVID-19. The prospective study material was composed of cDNA or gDNA derived from T cells, B-cell-depleted T cells, or PBMCs. Subjects who had been exposed to COVID-19, were actively infected with it, or had recovered from it provided the deeply sampled blood TCRbeta repertoires that made up the dataset. The repertoires were released in a freely available public database intended as a resource for research on the immune response to SARS-CoV-2. The samples were drawn from two sources: the first 160 participants of the ongoing ImmuneRACE study, and about 1,300 subjects contributed by 6 global collaborators. The sample metadata nearly always contained a de-identified subject ID, COVID-19 status, age in years and sex. HLA class I and class II types, where available, came from metadata supplied by the sample provider rather than from assay-based typing. What the study reported, not specific to this receptor: Clinical and demographic metadata were provided uncurated, with the amount varying by source and participant.

CDR1 and CDR2 are drawn from the germline V gene: SGHAT, FQNNGV. There are 14 amino acids in the CDR3, from cysteine to phenylalanine inclusive. The read is trimmed to its CDR3 DNA, 42 bases read in frame from base 1. For this chain, trimming is 4 bases at the V end and 7 bases at the J end, and the number of junction bases without a gene match is 7. The TCR was taken from a woman in her 50s in a cohort exposed to, infected with or recovered from COVID-19 (not recorded which). The rearrangement combines TRBV11-2 with TRBJ2-5; TRBD1 matches 9 bases in the middle. Sequences were obtained from PBMCs or T cells enriched from blood (not recorded which). The encoded CDR3 is CASSSGTGLGTQYF. DNA sequence: TGTGCCAGCAGCTCTGGGACAGGGTTAGGGACCCAGTACTTC.